This passage covers 6 T cell receptor beta chains from one sample sequenced in a study of blood T cell repertoires in COVID-19. Method: immunoSEQ multiplex PCR; TCRdb's copy keeps in-frame clones and lacks some. The sample has some 120,000 clones, roughly 72% seen once; the top ten hold roughly a tenth. Sequenced sample: peripheral blood. The origin of the receptors is a human donor in a cohort sampled during active COVID-19.

This chain links TRBV4-1 with TRBJ2-1, with D possibly matching TRBD1 (5 bases). V gave up 1 base and J gave up 6 bases, with 10 bases separating them. Germline values: CDR1 MGHRA, CDR2 YSYEKL. CDR3 length: 14 residues. In DNA form, the CDR3 reads TGCGCCAGCAGCCAAGGCGACAGTATCAATGAGCAGTTCTTC. It encodes CASSQGDSINEQFF.

This chain connects TRBV24-1 to TRBJ2-1; 8 bases match TRBD1. From germline, CDR1 is KGHDR and CDR2 SFDVKD. The V and J ends lost 5 bases and 6 bases, in that order; junction bases with no gene match: 8. The CDR3 has 15 residues. The CDR3 loop reads CATSVGQGALNEQFF. Written as DNA, the CDR3 is TGTGCCACCAGTGTCGGGCAGGGGGCCCTCAATGAGCAGTTCTTC.

This sequence joins TRBV19 and TRBJ1-2; 8 bases are a match to TRBD1. J gave up 4 bases and V 5 bases, and 3 bases lay outside the gene matches. The CDR3 totals 13 residues. Germline assignment: CDR1 LNHDA and CDR2 SQIVND (reference sequence). In nucleotides, the CDR3 is TGTGCCAGTAGTGTGGACAGGGCCTATGGCTACACCTTC. It specifies CASSVDRAYGYTF.

The genes are TRBV2 and TRBJ2-7; TRBD1 aligns across 8 bases. V dropped 4 bases and J dropped 3; count of bases not matched to a gene: 17. The length of the CDR3 is 18 residues. Germline V lookup: CDR1 SNHLY, CDR2 FYNNEI. CDR3 in DNA: TGTGCCAGCAGTGGGCCCGTGCCCCAAGGACAGGGTGACTACGAGCAGTACTTC. Protein product: CASSGPVPQGQGDYEQYF.

The table lists this clone with a count of one. The chain joins TRBV2 to TRBJ1-5, with D uncertain. Trimming shortened V by 3 bases and J by 3 bases, and 9 bases separated the two germline ends. The V gene's germline CDR1 is SNHLY and CDR2 FYNNEI. The CDR3 has 14 amino acids. CDR3 protein: CASSEWASNQPQHF. The CDR3 bases are TGTGCCAGCAGTGAGTGGGCCTCCAATCAGCCCCAGCATTTT.

The chain couples TRBV30 to TRBJ2-5; tentatively, D is TRBD2 (6 bases). In germline, CDR1 is GTSNPN, CDR2 SVGIG (reference sequence). V was shortened by 0 bases and J by 3 bases, with 14 bases between the two germline ends. This CDR3 comprises 15 residues. The CDR3 is CAWSVPRRAEETQYF. CDR3 nucleotide sequence: TGTGCCTGGAGTGTTCCGCGGAGGGCCGAAGAGACCCAGTACTTC.